The 24 T cell receptor beta chains below were found in one sample sequenced in a study of T-cell reconstitution after alpha-beta-depleted transplantation in children (TCRdb year 2016). Libraries were made using PCR. Sequencing was performed on an Illumina HiSeq 2500. TCR libraries were prepared with molecular barcoding, using unique molecular identifiers to normalize TCRbeta repertoire quantification. Through fastp at Q25 and MiXCR, TCRdb rebuilt clones from the public reads, retaining in-frame beta chains. Duplicate CDR3 protein sequences are folded into a single record with the most common DNA and genes. This sample lists 580,000 or so distinct CDR3 sequences; 23% were detected once. Of the sample, about 14% is held by the ten largest clones. The treatment or condition label, as the study defines it: allogeneic hematopoietic cell transplantation with graft depleted of TCRalphabeta T cells and CD19 B cells.

The sample here was PBMCs, mostly from graft donor cells, taken 360 days after TCRalphabeta/CD19-depleted stem cell transplant. The receptors come from a boy less than two years old who had a stem cell transplant for acute myeloid leukemia, so the T cells may come from the graft donor.

The sample holds a few counts of this clonotype. J is TRBJ2-1 and V is TRBV6-5; 15 nucleotides align to TRBD2. CDR3 length equals 16 residues. Trimming took 7 bases from V and 9 from J; bases not matched to a gene: 10. Germline V gene sequence: CDR1 MNHEY, CDR2 SVGAGI. The CDR3 bases are TGTGCCAGCACCGTCTCGGGACTAGCGGGGGGAGGTGAGCAGTTCTTC. This codes for CASTVSGLAGGGEQFF.

In this sample, this clonotype turned up many times. This chain links TRBV20-1 with TRBJ1-2; D uncertain. This CDR3 spans 11 amino acids. V lost 3 bases and J 8 bases, leaving 10 bases between the germline ends. Per the germline V gene, CDR1 is DFQATT and CDR2 is SNEGSKA (reference sequence). The CDR3 DNA reads as TGCAGTGCTAGTCCCACGAGAGGCTACACCTTC. This translates into CSASPTRGYTF.

The chain recombines TRBV3-1 with TRBJ1-5; D remains unclear. The CDR3 loop spans 13 amino acids. V was shortened by 0 bases and J by 9 bases, with 9 bases between the two germline ends. From germline, CDR1 is LGHDT and CDR2 YNNKEL (reference sequence). The CDR3, as DNA: TGTGCCAGCAGCCAAGAGGTCCGGGGGCCCCAGCATTTT. It encodes CASSQEVRGPQHF.

This clonotype was counted at least ten times. V is TRBV5-5 and J is TRBJ1-6; D remains ambiguous. V lost 2 bases and J 14 bases, leaving 8 bases between the germline ends. The length of the CDR3 is 11 residues. Germline assignment: CDR1 SGHKS and CDR2 YYEKEE (reference sequence). CDR3 loop: CASSLADTLHF. In DNA, the CDR3 is TGTGCCAGCAGCTTAGCCGATACCCTCCACTTT.

The chain links TRBV7-2 to TRBJ2-1, with 14 nucleotides matching TRBD2. V lost 5 bases to trimming and J lost 8 bases; unmatched junction nucleotides: 14. The length of the CDR3 is 18 residues. Germline assignment: CDR1 SGHTA and CDR2 FQGNSA. The CDR3 reads CASSIPTSGGAGAYEQFF. Here the CDR3 DNA reads TGTGCCAGCAGCATACCGACTAGCGGGGGGGCCGGAGCATATGAGCAGTTCTTC.

This clonotype was seen repeatedly, ten times or more. The V and J genes are TRBV7-3 and TRBJ1-1, with D perhaps TRBD1 (5 bases). Germline-derived CDR1 and CDR2 are SGHTA and FQGTGA. The length of the CDR3 is 13 residues. The germline V and J ends were trimmed by 6 bases and 2 bases, with 10 bases remaining between them. Written as DNA, the CDR3 is TGTGCCAGCAGTGCCGACAGTAACACTGAAGCTTTCTTT. This codes for CASSADSNTEAFF.

This clonotype was seen a handful of times. V and J are TRBV25-1 and TRBJ2-3; D not certain. The V and J ends lost 4 bases and 2 bases respectively, with 16 bases between them. Germline values: CDR1 MGHDK, CDR2 SYGVNS. This CDR3 contains 16 residues. Written as DNA, the CDR3 is TGTGCCAGCAGTGGGATCGGGCAGGCATTCACAGATACGCAGTATTTT. This codes for CASSGIGQAFTDTQYF.

This clonotype has just a few counts. The rearrangement links TRBV6-5 to TRBJ2-5; 9 bases agree with TRBD1. V trimming: 2 bases; J trimming: 0 bases; junction bases outside the gene matches: 10. In germline, CDR1 is MNHEY, CDR2 SVGAGI. The length of the CDR3 is 18 residues. This chain's CDR3 is CASSYVYGTGNYQETQYF. CDR3 bases: TGTGCCAGCAGTTACGTTTATGGGACAGGGAACTACCAAGAGACCCAGTACTTC.

The chain carries TRBV11-3 and TRBJ2-1; 9 bases are shared with TRBD1. Looked up from germline, CDR1 is SGHNT and CDR2 is YENEEA. Unmatched junction bases numbered 8, after V lost 6 bases and J lost 5 bases. The CDR3 consists of 15 residues. CDR3 sequence: CASRLGTGRHNEQFF. CDR3 coding DNA: TGTGCCAGCAGACTCGGGACAGGGCGCCACAATGAGCAGTTCTTC.

This clonotype has a count of ten or more. The rearrangement joins TRBV7-2 to TRBJ2-2; no reliable D call. The CDR3 loop spans 12 amino acids. V lost 3 bases and J 5 bases, leaving 4 bases between the germline ends. Germline V lookup: CDR1 SGHTA, CDR2 FQGNSA. CDR3 protein: CASSFTTGELFF. The CDR3 DNA is TGTGCCAGCAGCTTCACAACCGGGGAGCTGTTTTTT.

V usage is TRBV5-1 and J usage is TRBJ2-1; D is possibly TRBD1 (6 bases). The V end was cut by 2 bases, the J end by 1 base, with 10 bases between. The CDR3 totals 15 residues. Germline V gene data show CDR1 as SGHRS and CDR2 as YFSETQ. CDR3 nucleotide sequence: TGCGCCAGCAGCTTTGCAGGGGTTTCCTACAATGAGCAGTTCTTC. This sequence encodes CASSFAGVSYNEQFF.

At least ten counts were recorded for this clonotype. CDR3 region: CASSQDARGSEAFF. The DNA for the CDR3 is TGCGCCAGCAGCCAAGACGCCAGGGGCTCTGAAGCTTTCTTT. The V and J genes are TRBV4-3 and TRBJ1-1; TRBD1 might be the D (6 bases). This CDR3 spans 14 amino acids. Germline assignment: CDR1 LGHNA and CDR2 YSLEER. The V end was cut by 0 bases, the J end by 6 bases, with 11 bases between.

The chain is built from TRBV21-1 and TRBJ2-5. TRBV21-1 is a pseudogene segment. The length of the CDR3 is 14 residues. For the CDR3, the DNA is TGTGCCAGCAGCAAAGCCCTGTACCAAGAGACCCAGTACTTC. It translates to CASSKALYQETQYF.

Turning to this clonotype: An end of the junction differs from the germline gene, which may be a read error. V gene TRBV28 combines with J gene TRBJ2-3; the D call may be TRBD1 or TRBD2 (6 bases each). Germline CDR1 reads MDHEN; CDR2 reads SYDVKM. This CDR3 has 15 amino acids. CDR3: CASRLGGIRADTQYF. The CDR3 DNA reads TGTGCCAGCCGTTTAGGGGGGATTAGGGCAGATACGCAGTATTTT.

The chain uses TRBV20-1 and TRBJ2-6; D is ambiguous. CDR1 and CDR2 from the germline V gene are DFQATT and SNEGSKA (reference sequence). With 0 bases removed from V and 2 bases from J, the gap between germline ends came to 5 bases. The CDR3 totals 14 residues. CDR3 protein: CSARDFAGANVLTF. DNA of the CDR3: TGCAGTGCTAGAGATTTTGCTGGGGCCAACGTCCTGACTTTC.

This clonotype was observed at least ten times. The chain recombines TRBV20-1 with TRBJ2-7; a possible D gene is TRBD2 (5 bases). This CDR3 spans 13 amino acids. Trimming shortened V by 6 bases and J by 4 bases, and 16 bases separated the two germline ends. Germline CDR1 and CDR2: DFQATT and SNEGSKA (reference sequence). CDR3 sequence (DNA): TGCAGTGCAGCGGATTACGGTCCATACGAGCAGTACTTC. This codes for CSAADYGPYEQYF.

In nucleotides, the CDR3 is TGCGCCAGCAGCCTGGACAGGCGGGTCACAGATACGCAGTATTTT. It encodes CASSLDRRVTDTQYF. The V call is TRBV4-3, the J call TRBJ2-3, with 7 bases aligning to TRBD1. Trimming at V came to 4 bases and at J to 2 bases, leaving 6 bases not matched to a gene. The CDR3 spans 15 residues. Germline loops: CDR1 LGHNA, CDR2 YSLEER.

CDR3 DNA sequence: TGTGCCAGCAGCTTGACAGTAGCGGGGTCTACCGGGGAGCTGTTTTTT. Translation: CASSLTVAGSTGELFF. The genes are TRBV7-6 and TRBJ2-2; 8 bases align to TRBD2. The ends lost 3 bases at V and 5 bases at J; junction bases unmatched: 8. Germline values: CDR1 SGHVS, CDR2 FNYEAQ. The CDR3 contains 16 residues.

The chain has TRBV29-1 and TRBJ2-5, with 9 bases that match TRBD2. CDR1 is SQVTM, CDR2 ANQGSEA, per germline. The CDR3 extends over 14 amino acids. With 0 bases clipped from V and 2 bases from J, the junction kept 1 base outside the gene matches. The CDR3 sequence is CSVEEGLAQETQYF. The CDR3 region has the DNA TGCAGCGTTGAAGAGGGACTAGCACAAGAGACCCAGTACTTC.

In this sample, this clonotype turned up many times. This chain links TRBV10-3 with TRBJ2-1; TRBD2 matches at 10 bases. The germline V gene encodes CDR1 ENHRY and CDR2 SYGVKD. With V trimmed by 4 bases and J by 10 bases, 10 bases remained unmatched. The CDR3 covers 15 residues. CDR3 DNA sequence: TGTGCCATCAGTGGGGCTAGCGGGAGCCCCAGGGAGCAGTTCTTC. Its translation: CAISGASGSPREQFF.

The V gene is TRBV6-1, the J gene TRBJ2-2; 8 bases line up with TRBD2. V shed 5 bases and J 5 bases; nucleotides not matched to a gene: 13. CDR1 and CDR2 from the germline V gene are MNHNS and SASEGT. The CDR3 length is 17 residues. The chain's CDR3 is CASSIVRGGPGTGELFF. The CDR3 coding sequence is TGTGCCAGCAGTATTGTCCGGGGGGGCCCTGGGACCGGGGAGCTGTTTTTT.

The V and J genes are TRBV29-1 and TRBJ1-1; D unclear. V gave up 5 bases and J gave up 0 bases, with 7 bases separating them. There are 12 residues in the CDR3. Germline values: CDR1 SQVTM, CDR2 ANQGSEA. CDR3 loop: CSVRTMNTEAFF. In nucleotides, the CDR3 is TGCAGCGTTCGGACGATGAACACTGAAGCTTTCTTT.

Ten or more counts support this clonotype. This chain links TRBV20-1 with TRBJ1-1; the D is unclear. The germline V gene has CDR1 DFQATT and CDR2 SNEGSKA (reference sequence). The V end was cut by 5 bases, the J end by 0 bases, with 16 bases between. There are 15 residues in the CDR3. CDR3 coding DNA: TGCAGTGCTCCACCAAAGTCACCCATGAACACTGAAGCTTTCTTT. It specifies CSAPPKSPMNTEAFF.

The chain carries TRBV30 and TRBJ2-2; D remains unclear. Germline CDR1 GTSNPN, CDR2 SVGIG (reference sequence). The CDR3 runs 12 residues. V was clipped by 2 bases and J by 5 bases, with 6 bases between them. The CDR3 sequence: CAWSIGTGELFF. In nucleotides, the CDR3 is TGTGCCTGGAGTATTGGGACCGGGGAGCTGTTTTTT.